Described below is a single TCR beta chain sequence and its context. What it binds is not known. A clone one base away is much larger, so this may be a read error. Germline-derived CDR1 and CDR2 are MNHEY and SMNVEV (reference sequence). The length of the CDR3 is 12 residues. This sample was included in a study of regulatory T cells in long-lasting Graves disease. General study findings and limits: Few sampled subjects may have lowered accuracy. Persistent Graves' patients showed less TCR diversity than newly diagnosed patients showed.

Time point of the sample: persistent/refractory GD, antithyroid drugs over 5 years with positive TRAb. From RNA extracted from PBMCs, the TCR library was made. Library construction for TCR beta used iRepertoire HTBI primers and Arm-PCR of CDR3 regions. TCRdb independently ran MiXCR on the multiplex PCR reads; one entry per CDR3 protein. The repertoire holds around 430,000 distinct CDR3 sequences, with 22% as singletons. This rearrangement joins TRBV27 to TRBJ1-1; perhaps TRBD1 as D (5 bases). The sample in question was peripheral blood mononuclear cells (PBMCs), obtained when the disease was refractory, from a patient treated with antithyroid drugs. The TCR was taken from a female donor with Graves disease. CDR3 region: CATVSVGGEALF. In nucleotides, the CDR3 is TGTGCCACAGTAAGCGTGGGGGGAGAAGCTCTCTTT.